This record concerns one T cell receptor (beta chain) sequence. Stated time point: newly diagnosed GD, antithyroid drugs for less than 3 months. Following extraction of RNA from PBMCs, that RNA was used to make the TCR library. This specimen comes from a study of regulatory T cells in long-lasting Graves disease. To make TCR beta libraries, researchers used iRepertoire HTBI primers and Arm-PCR of CDR3 regions. A single record per CDR3 protein comes from TCRdb applying MiXCR to the multiplex PCR reads. The repertoire includes about 450,000 distinct CDR3 sequences, 14% of them detected once, and under 20% sits in the top ten. The V end lost 7 bases, the J end lost 4 bases, and 16 bases lay between the germline ends. Germline CDR1 MDHEN, CDR2 SYDVKM. The CDR3 consists of 14 residues. The sample was also linked to a second study, of T cells in Graves' hyperthyroidism and ophthalmopathy.

This rearrangement joins TRBV28 to TRBJ2-5; D is possibly TRBD1 or TRBD2 (6 bases each). The sequencing here drew on peripheral blood mononuclear cells (PBMCs), taken at new diagnosis, from a patient treated with antithyroid drugs. The sequence came from a woman aged 45-60 years with Graves disease. CDR3 bases: TGTGCCAGCAACCCACGAGGGGGGTTAGAGACCCAGTACTTC. Protein: CASNPRGGLETQYF.